These T cell receptor beta chains were read from a single sample in a study of siplizumab effects on memory and regulatory T cells. Assay: immunoSEQ multiplex PCR; the TCRdb copy retains only in-frame clones and omits some. This sample yields tens of thousands of clones, of which over 95% are seen a single time; around 0.03% belongs to the top ten. The sample consisted of naive CD4+ T cells sorted from blood. The receptors originated from a human donor in good health. Both conserved end residues are part of each CDR3. Each record gives: V gene, clone size, J gene, D gene, CDR3 DNA, CDR3 protein. A D gene is named only where the DNA matches it firmly. A row's size may be missing; if present it is once, few, many or a size class.

V gene: TRBV21-1; clone size: .; J gene: TRBJ2-4; D gene: .; CDR3 DNA: TGTGCCAGCACCCCCCGGAGGGAAGCCAAAAACATTCAGTACTTC; CDR3 protein: CASTPRREAKNIQYF
V gene: TRBV9; clone size: once; J gene: TRBJ1-2; D gene: TRBD1; CDR3 DNA: TGTGCCAGCACCACCGGGACAGGGAATGGCTACACCTTC; CDR3 protein: CASTTGTGNGYTF
V gene: TRBV6-5; clone size: .; J gene: TRBJ1-2; D gene: .; CDR3 DNA: TGTGCCAGCAGCCAAGTTCTTGGGGACTATGGCTACACCTTC; CDR3 protein: CASSQVLGDYGYTF
V gene: TRBV7-2; clone size: .; J gene: TRBJ1-6; D gene: .; CDR3 DNA: TGTGCCAGCGGACCCGGGACGCATAATTCACCCCTCCACTTT; CDR3 protein: CASGPGTHNSPLHF
V gene: TRBV4-3; clone size: .; J gene: TRBJ2-2; D gene: TRBD2; CDR3 DNA: TGCGCCAGCAGCCTCCAACGACTAGCGGGGAACACCGGGGAGCTGTTTTTT; CDR3 protein: CASSLQRLAGNTGELFF
V gene: TRBV11-3; clone size: .; J gene: TRBJ2-3; D gene: TRBD2; CDR3 DNA: TGTGCCAGCAGCTCGGCTAGCGGTTACACAGATACGCAGTATTTT; CDR3 protein: CASSSASGYTDTQYF
V gene: TRBV28; clone size: .; J gene: TRBJ1-2; D gene: TRBD1; CDR3 DNA: TGTGCCAGCAGGGCGGCAGGGGGCATATTTGGCTACACCTTC; CDR3 protein: CASRAAGGIFGYTF
V gene: TRBV6-1; clone size: .; J gene: TRBJ1-2; D gene: .; CDR3 DNA: TGTGCCAGCAGTGAAGGGTTGCGGGGGAGGAACTATGGCTACACCTTC; CDR3 protein: CASSEGLRGRNYGYTF
V gene: TRBV10-3; clone size: .; J gene: TRBJ1-5; D gene: .; CDR3 DNA: TGTGCCATCAGTGGGTCAGGTAGCAATCAGCCCCAGCATTTT; CDR3 protein: CAISGSGSNQPQHF
V gene: TRBV6-6; clone size: .; J gene: TRBJ2-3; D gene: TRBD1; CDR3 DNA: TGTGCCAGCAGTCCCCGGGACAGGGTAACAGATACGCAGTATTTT; CDR3 protein: CASSPRDRVTDTQYF
V gene: TRBV6-6; clone size: .; J gene: TRBJ2-3; D gene: TRBD1; CDR3 DNA: TGTGCCAGTACTGGACAGGGTAGAACAGATACGCAGTATTTT; CDR3 protein: CASTGQGRTDTQYF
V gene: TRBV5-1; clone size: .; J gene: TRBJ2-1; D gene: .; CDR3 DNA: TGCGCCAGCAGCTTTTGGGGGATTTCCTACAATGAGCAGTTCTTC; CDR3 protein: CASSFWGISYNEQFF
V gene: TRBV10-3; clone size: .; J gene: TRBJ2-1; D gene: .; CDR3 DNA: TGTGCCATCAGAACAGGACCAGATACCAATGAGCAGTTCTTC; CDR3 protein: CAIRTGPDTNEQFF
V gene: TRBV28; clone size: .; J gene: TRBJ2-6; D gene: .; CDR3 DNA: TGTGCCAGCAGTCCGGGGTCCCTGACTGGGGCCAACGTCCTGACTTTC; CDR3 protein: CASSPGSLTGANVLTF
V gene: TRBV19; clone size: .; J gene: TRBJ1-5; D gene: TRBD1; CDR3 DNA: TGTGCCAGTACCCTCCAGGGACAGGGCTGGAATCAGCCCCAGCATTTT; CDR3 protein: CASTLQGQGWNQPQHF
V gene: TRBV27; clone size: .; J gene: TRBJ1-5; D gene: TRBD1; CDR3 DNA: TGTGCCAGCAGTTCACAGGGGGGGGTAAGCAATCAGCCCCAGCATTTT; CDR3 protein: CASSSQGGVSNQPQHF
V gene: TRBV5-4; clone size: .; J gene: TRBJ1-3; D gene: .; CDR3 DNA: TGTGCCAGCAGTATAGTGGGAACTGGAAACACCATATATTTT; CDR3 protein: CASSIVGTGNTIYF
V gene: TRBV4-1; clone size: .; J gene: TRBJ1-2; D gene: .; CDR3 DNA: TGCGCCAGCAGCAGGGATACCTATGGCTACACCTTC; CDR3 protein: CASSRDTYGYTF
V gene: TRBV28; clone size: .; J gene: TRBJ2-4; D gene: .; CDR3 DNA: TGTGCCAGCAGTTTCACGGACAGCCGGGGGAACATTCAGTACTTC; CDR3 protein: CASSFTDSRGNIQYF
V gene: TRBV5-1; clone size: .; J gene: TRBJ2-7; D gene: .; CDR3 DNA: TGCGCCAGCAGCTTGGTTGGGGGAACCTACGAGCAGTACTTC; CDR3 protein: CASSLVGGTYEQYF
V gene: TRBV5-1; clone size: .; J gene: TRBJ2-1; D gene: .; CDR3 DNA: TGCGCCAGCAGCTTGGTTTTAGCGCCGAATGAGCAGTTCTTC; CDR3 protein: CASSLVLAPNEQFF
V gene: TRBV2; clone size: .; J gene: TRBJ1-2; D gene: TRBD1; CDR3 DNA: TGTGCCAGCAGTGACCTGCGGACAGGGAATTCTGGCTACACCTTC; CDR3 protein: CASSDLRTGNSGYTF
V gene: TRBV10-3; clone size: .; J gene: TRBJ2-7; D gene: TRBD2; CDR3 DNA: TGTGCCATCAGTGGGGCTAGCGGCCGAGAGCAGTACTTC; CDR3 protein: CAISGASGREQYF
V gene: TRBV11-2; clone size: .; J gene: TRBJ1-1; D gene: .; CDR3 DNA: TGTGCCAGCAGCTCCGACCGGAACACTGAAGCTTTCTTT; CDR3 protein: CASSSDRNTEAFF
V gene: TRBV18; clone size: .; J gene: TRBJ2-2; D gene: .; CDR3 DNA: TGTGCCAGCTCACTAGCCAGGGTGAACACCGGGGAGCTGTTTTTT; CDR3 protein: CASSLARVNTGELFF
V gene: TRBV10-3; clone size: once; J gene: TRBJ2-5; D gene: TRBD1; CDR3 DNA: TGTGCCATCAGACAGGGACAGGGAAACCAAGAGACCCAGTACTTC; CDR3 protein: CAIRQGQGNQETQYF
V gene: TRBV19; clone size: .; J gene: TRBJ1-2; D gene: .; CDR3 DNA: TGTGCCAGTAGTAGGCAGGGCCCAACTGGCTACACCTTC; CDR3 protein: CASSRQGPTGYTF
V gene: TRBV9; clone size: .; J gene: TRBJ1-1; D gene: .; CDR3 DNA: TGTGCCAGCAGCGTAGACAGCGTGAACACTGAAGCTTTCTTT; CDR3 protein: CASSVDSVNTEAFF
V gene: TRBV5-1; clone size: .; J gene: TRBJ2-2; D gene: .; CDR3 DNA: TGCGCCAGCAGCGCGAGTACAGGGACCGGGGAGCTGTTTTTT; CDR3 protein: CASSASTGTGELFF
V gene: TRBV7-2; clone size: .; J gene: TRBJ1-6; D gene: .; CDR3 DNA: TGTGCCAGCAGCTTAGGAGGCAGCTCCTATAATTCACCCCTCCACTTT; CDR3 protein: CASSLGGSSYNSPLHF
V gene: TRBV11-3; clone size: .; J gene: TRBJ2-1; D gene: .; CDR3 DNA: TGTGCCAGCAGCGACCCGGGACTGATATACAATGAGCAGTTCTTC; CDR3 protein: CASSDPGLIYNEQFF
V gene: TRBV19; clone size: .; J gene: TRBJ2-7; D gene: .; CDR3 DNA: TGTGCCAGTAGTACTCTTCGGGTAGGGGGCTCCTACGAGCAGTACTTC; CDR3 protein: CASSTLRVGGSYEQYF
V gene: TRBV4-1; clone size: .; J gene: TRBJ2-3; D gene: .; CDR3 DNA: TGCGCCAGCAGCCAAGATTGGGGATACACAGATACGCAGTATTTT; CDR3 protein: CASSQDWGYTDTQYF
V gene: TRBV7-9; clone size: .; J gene: TRBJ1-4; D gene: TRBD1; CDR3 DNA: TGTGCCAGCAGCTTACTTCCGCGGACAGGGTCTGAAAAACTGTTTTTT; CDR3 protein: CASSLLPRTGSEKLFF
V gene: TRBV7-6; clone size: .; J gene: TRBJ1-4; D gene: .; CDR3 DNA: TGTGCCAGCCCTAGGGAAAAACTGTTTTTT; CDR3 protein: CASPREKLFF
V gene: TRBV2; clone size: .; J gene: TRBJ1-2; D gene: .; CDR3 DNA: TGTGCCAGCGGCCCCCCAGGGGCAATCTATGGCTACACCTTC; CDR3 protein: CASGPPGAIYGYTF
V gene: TRBV10-1; clone size: .; J gene: TRBJ2-3; D gene: .; CDR3 DNA: TGCGCCAGCGGTCAGGACCCGGATACGCAGTATTTT; CDR3 protein: CASGQDPDTQYF
V gene: TRBV7-3; clone size: .; J gene: TRBJ2-3; D gene: .; CDR3 DNA: TGTGCCAGCAGCCTCCAGCGGGGCACAGATACGCAGTATTTT; CDR3 protein: CASSLQRGTDTQYF
V gene: TRBV21-1; clone size: .; J gene: TRBJ2-7; D gene: .; CDR3 DNA: TGTGCCAGCAGCAAATTAGGACGGAGTTCCTACGAGCAGTACTTC; CDR3 protein: CASSKLGRSSYEQYF
V gene: TRBV4-3; clone size: .; J gene: TRBJ1-1; D gene: .; CDR3 DNA: TGCGCCAGCAGCCGGGGGAGTGGGACGGTGAACACTGAAGCTTTCTTT; CDR3 protein: CASSRGSGTVNTEAFF
V gene: TRBV27; clone size: .; J gene: TRBJ2-5; D gene: TRBD2; CDR3 DNA: TGTGCCAGCAGTTATATAGCGGGGGCCCAAGAGACCCAGTACTTC; CDR3 protein: CASSYIAGAQETQYF